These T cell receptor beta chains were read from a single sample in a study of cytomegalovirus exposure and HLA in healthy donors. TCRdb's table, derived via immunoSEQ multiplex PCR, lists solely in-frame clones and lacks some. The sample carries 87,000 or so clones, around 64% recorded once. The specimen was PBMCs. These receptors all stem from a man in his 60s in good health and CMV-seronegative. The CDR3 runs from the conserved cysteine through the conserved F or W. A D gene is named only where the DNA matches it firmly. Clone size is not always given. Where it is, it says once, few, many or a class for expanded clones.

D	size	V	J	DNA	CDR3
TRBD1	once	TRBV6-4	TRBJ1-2	TGTGCCAGCAGTGTTTCCGGGACAGGAGGAGGCTACACCTTC	CASSVSGTGGGYTF
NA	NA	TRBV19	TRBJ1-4	TGTGCCACATCCGGGTTGGCCAGTGAAAAACTGTTTTTT	CATSGLASEKLFF
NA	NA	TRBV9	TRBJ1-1	TGTGCCAGCAGTCCACAGGGAGTAGACGACACTGAAGCTTTCTTT	CASSPQGVDDTEAFF
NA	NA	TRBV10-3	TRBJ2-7	TGTGCCATCAGTGATTACTACGAGCAGTACTTC	CAISDYYEQYF
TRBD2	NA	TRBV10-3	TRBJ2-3	TGTGCCATCAGGGGGGAAGCGGGGGGGCTAGCAGATACGCAGTATTTT	CAIRGEAGGLADTQYF
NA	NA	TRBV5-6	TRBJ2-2	TGTGCCAGCTCGGTGGTGGGGGGTCCCGGGGAGCTGTTTTTT	CASSVVGGPGELFF
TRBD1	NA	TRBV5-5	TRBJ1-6	TGTGCCAGCAGCTCAAACAGGGGGTGGACCTCCTATAATTCACCCCTCCACTTT	CASSSNRGWTSYNSPLHF
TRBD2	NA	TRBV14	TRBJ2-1	TGTGCCAGCAGCCAAGAGGGCGGGAGCTCCTACAATGAGCAGTTCTTC	CASSQEGGSSYNEQFF
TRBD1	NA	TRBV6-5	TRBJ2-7	TGTGCCAGCAGTTGGACAGGGTATGAGCAGTACTTC	CASSWTGYEQYF
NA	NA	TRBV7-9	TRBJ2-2	TGTTCCAGCAGCTTCCACCCGGCGGTCACCGGGGAGCTGTTTTTT	CSSSFHPAVTGELFF
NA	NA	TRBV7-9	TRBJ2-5	TGTGCCAGCAGCCTTCAAGAGACCCAGTACTTC	CASSLQETQYF
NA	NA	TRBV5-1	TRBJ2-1	TGCGCCAGCAGCTTGGATGGTCGGACAGCCTACAATGAGCAGTTCTTC	CASSLDGRTAYNEQFF
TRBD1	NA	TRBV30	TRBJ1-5	TGTGCCTGCGAAGACTCAATACAGGGGCCCCCGGGGGTGGGGAATCAGCCCCAGCATTTT	CACEDSIQGPPGVGNQPQHF
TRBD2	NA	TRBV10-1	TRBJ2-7	TGCGCCAGCAGTGCTTATAGACTAGCGGGAGTATACGAGCAGTACTTC	CASSAYRLAGVYEQYF
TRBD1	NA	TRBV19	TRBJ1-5	TGTGCCAGTAGTAGACAGGGGTGGCCGGATCAGCCCCAGCATTTT	CASSRQGWPDQPQHF
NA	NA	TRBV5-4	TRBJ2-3	TGTGCCAGCAGCAAAAGTACCGGGGGGCTCATCGATACGCAGTATTTT	CASSKSTGGLIDTQYF
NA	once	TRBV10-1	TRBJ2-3	TGCGCCAGCAGTGAGTCTAGGAGCGTGGATACGCAGTATTTT	CASSESRSVDTQYF
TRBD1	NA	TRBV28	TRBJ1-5	TGTGCCAGCAGTTTTCGTATGACAGGGGAAGGCAATCAGCCCCAGCATTTT	CASSFRMTGEGNQPQHF
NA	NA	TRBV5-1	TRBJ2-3	TGCGCCAGCAGCTTGGAATCGAGGGGCACAGATACGCAGTATTTT	CASSLESRGTDTQYF
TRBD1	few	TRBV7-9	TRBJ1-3	TGTGCCAGCAGCGTTGGACAGGGCTGGGCCATATATTTT	CASSVGQGWAIYF
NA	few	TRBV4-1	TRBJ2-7	TGCGCCAGCAGCCAAGATGGGGCCAGACTCTCCTACGAGCAGTACTTC	CASSQDGARLSYEQYF
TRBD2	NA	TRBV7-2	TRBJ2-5	TGTGCCAGCAGCAAAAGGACTAGCGGCCAAGAGACCCAGTACTTC	CASSKRTSGQETQYF
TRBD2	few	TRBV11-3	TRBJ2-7	TGTGCCAGCAGCTCCCCCACTAGCGGGAGTTACGAGCAGTACTTC	CASSSPTSGSYEQYF
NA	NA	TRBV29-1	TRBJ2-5	TGCAGCATCGGGATAACAGAAGAGACCCAGTACTTC	CSIGITEETQYF
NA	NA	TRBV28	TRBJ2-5	TGTGCCAGCCACCTAAGGGGAGGGGGAGAGACCCAGTACTTC	CASHLRGGGETQYF
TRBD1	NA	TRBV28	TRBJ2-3	TGTGCCAGCAGTTTATTGGGGACAGGGGAAGATACGCAGTATTTT	CASSLLGTGEDTQYF
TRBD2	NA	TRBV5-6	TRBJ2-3	TGTGCCAGCAGCTACCGGACTAGCGGGAGGACAGATACGCAGTATTTT	CASSYRTSGRTDTQYF
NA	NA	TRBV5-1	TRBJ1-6	TGCGCCAGCAGCTTGGTGGGGGGGCAAGGTTCACCCCTCCACTTT	CASSLVGGQGSPLHF
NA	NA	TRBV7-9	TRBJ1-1	TGTGCCAGCAGCCAAGACACGTTGAACACTGAAGCTTTCTTT	CASSQDTLNTEAFF
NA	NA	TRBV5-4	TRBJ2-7	TGTGCCAGCAGCACCGGCGGTGAGCGTTTAAGCTCCTACGAGCAGTACTTC	CASSTGGERLSSYEQYF
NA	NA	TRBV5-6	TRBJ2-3	TGTGCCAGCACCCCTTGGCACAGGGTAAGGGCACAAGATACGCAGTATTTT	CASTPWHRVRAQDTQYF
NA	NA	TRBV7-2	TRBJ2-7	TGTGCCAGCAGCTCGGGTAGCCACGAGCAGTACTTC	CASSSGSHEQYF
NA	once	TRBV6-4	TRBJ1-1	TGTGCCAGCAGTGTCCAGGTGAACACTGAAGCTTTCTTT	CASSVQVNTEAFF
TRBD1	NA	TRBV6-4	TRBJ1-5	TGTGCCAGCAGGGAGGACAGGGAAAGCAATCAGCCCCAGCATTTT	CASREDRESNQPQHF
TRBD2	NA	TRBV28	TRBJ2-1	TGTGCCAGCAATTTTCTAGCGGGAGGGCCTAGTGAGCAGTTCTTC	CASNFLAGGPSEQFF
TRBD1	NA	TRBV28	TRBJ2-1	TGTGCCAGCAGATGGGGACAGACTGAGCAGTTCTTC	CASRWGQTEQFF
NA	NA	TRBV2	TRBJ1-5	TGTGCCAGCAGTGGCCTCGGGGGAGGGGGGGCGAATCAGCCCCAGCATTTT	CASSGLGGGGANQPQHF
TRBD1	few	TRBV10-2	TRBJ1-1	TGCGCCAGCAGTGACTCCGGGACAGGGAACACTGAAGCTTTCTTT	CASSDSGTGNTEAFF
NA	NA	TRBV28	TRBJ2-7	TGTGCCAGCAGTTTAACAGGGATCTCCTACGAGCAGTACTTC	CASSLTGISYEQYF
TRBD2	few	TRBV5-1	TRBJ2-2	TGCGCCAGCAGCAGTGGGACTAGCAACTTGGGGGAGCTGTTTTTT	CASSSGTSNLGELFF
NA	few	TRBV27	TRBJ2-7	TGTGCCAGCAGTCTCCGTAGGACAGTGATCTACGAGCAGTACTTC	CASSLRRTVIYEQYF
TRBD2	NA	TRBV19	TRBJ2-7	TGTGCCAGTAGTATGTCTAGCGGTTCCTACGAGCAGTACTTC	CASSMSSGSYEQYF
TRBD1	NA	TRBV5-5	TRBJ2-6	TGTGCCAGCAGCTTCTGGACAGGGGCGCTCTCTGGGGCCAACGTCCTGACTTTC	CASSFWTGALSGANVLTF
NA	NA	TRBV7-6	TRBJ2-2	TGTGCCAGCAGCTTAGAGGGGGGGGTGGCCCCCGGGGAGCTGTTTTTT	CASSLEGGVAPGELFF
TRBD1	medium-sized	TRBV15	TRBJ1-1	TGTGCCACGGGGGACAGGGTCCCCGCTGAAGCTTTCTTT	CATGDRVPAEAFF
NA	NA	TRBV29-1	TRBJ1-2	TGCAGCGTTGAAGAGGCAGGTACTAGAGGCTACACCTTC	CSVEEAGTRGYTF